This is a list of T cell receptor beta chains from one sample in a study of radiation and T cells in renal cell carcinoma. The assay was immunoSEQ multiplex PCR, and TCRdb's table has in-frame clones only and misses some. The data contain tens of thousands of clones, about 80% of them singletons. Material: blood, obtained from a patient whose treatment included radiotherapy and nephrectomy. All receptors derive from a woman between 65 and 79 years old with renal cell carcinoma. The CDR3 runs from the conserved cysteine through the conserved F or W. The D gene is left open where the match is weak. Not every row has a clone size; where given, it reads once, few, many or a size class.

clone size	V gene	J gene	D gene	CDR3 protein	CDR3 DNA
-	TRBV5-1	TRBJ1-2	-	CASSFDGMGNYGYTF	TGCGCCAGCAGCTTCGATGGGATGGGGAACTATGGCTACACCTTC
once	TRBV2	TRBJ1-2	-	CASYQGGGSGYGYTF	TGTGCCAGCTACCAAGGTGGCGGCTCGGGCTATGGCTACACCTTC
-	TRBV11-2	TRBJ2-2	TRBD2	CASSIAGGLPGELFF	TGTGCCAGCAGCATAGCGGGGGGGCTCCCCGGGGAGCTGTTTTTT
-	TRBV5-1	TRBJ2-1	-	CASSLVTGSYNEQFF	TGCGCCAGCAGCTTGGTGACAGGTTCCTACAATGAGCAGTTCTTC
many	TRBV14	TRBJ2-2	TRBD2	CASSHLAGEGTGELFF	TGTGCCAGCAGCCATTTAGCGGGAGAGGGGACCGGGGAGCTGTTTTTT
-	TRBV27	TRBJ2-7	TRBD2	CASRVLAGSSYEQYF	TGTGCCAGCAGGGTGTTAGCGGGTAGCTCCTACGAGCAGTACTTC
-	TRBV5-1	TRBJ2-2	TRBD2	CASSPGLAGGTGELFF	TGCGCCAGCAGCCCGGGACTAGCGGGAGGCACCGGGGAGCTGTTTTTT
-	TRBV4-1	TRBJ2-2	-	CASSQDRSGGELFF	TGCGCCAGCAGCCAAGATCGAAGTGGCGGGGAGCTGTTTTTT
-	TRBV11-2	TRBJ2-5	-	CASSLVIKETQYF	TGTGCCAGCAGCTTAGTGATAAAAGAGACCCAGTACTTC
-	TRBV10-3	TRBJ2-5	TRBD1	CAISDLGGRGKTQYF	TGTGCCATCAGTGATCTAGGGGGCCGAGGAAAGACCCAGTACTTC
-	TRBV4-3	TRBJ2-7	TRBD2	CASSQEPGGAYEQYF	TGCGCCAGCAGCCAAGAGCCGGGAGGGGCCTACGAGCAGTACTTC
few	TRBV2	TRBJ1-2	TRBD1	CASSADRGSYGYTF	TGTGCCAGCAGTGCGGACAGGGGTTCCTATGGCTACACCTTC
few	TRBV10-1	TRBJ2-2	TRBD2	CASSESKASGDPTGELFF	TGCGCCAGCAGTGAGTCGAAGGCTAGCGGGGACCCCACCGGGGAGCTGTTTTTT
-	TRBV30	TRBJ2-1	-	CAWSAQARYNEQFF	TGTGCCTGGAGTGCCCAAGCGCGCTACAATGAGCAGTTCTTC
-	TRBV2	TRBJ1-3	-	CASSADLSGNTIYF	TGTGCCAGCAGTGCGGACCTCTCTGGAAACACCATATATTTT
-	TRBV6-5	TRBJ1-1	-	CASSYSSRRDTEAFF	TGTGCCAGCAGTTACTCCTCTAGGCGGGACACTGAAGCTTTCTTT
-	TRBV27	TRBJ2-7	TRBD1	CASRDRSAHEQYF	TGTGCCAGTAGGGACAGATCGGCCCACGAGCAGTACTTC